What follows are 9 T cell receptor beta chains derived from one specimen sequenced in a study of spatial heterogeneity in lung cancer. Time point of the sample: sample taken at primary tumor resection. The authors sequenced whole RNA from tumor, nontumor lung or frozen PBMC without sorting. TCRdb called the 5' RACE reads again in MiXCR, with one record for every CDR3 protein. The table records about 95,000 distinct CDR3 sequences, approximately 8.2% of them present only once. Sequencing was performed on PBMCs, taken at surgery. These receptors were taken from a male donor with early-stage non-small cell lung cancer.

This clonotype occurred many times. This sequence joins TRBV7-2 and TRBJ2-3; 9 positions match TRBD2. Germline values: CDR1 SGHTA, CDR2 FQGNSA. Trimming took 5 bases from V and 4 from J; bases not matched to a gene: 7. This CDR3 has 15 amino acids. The CDR3 sequence is CASSAGTSSADTQYF. CDR3 DNA: TGTGCCAGCAGCGCCGGGACTAGCAGCGCAGATACGCAGTATTTT.

This clonotype was picked up many times. V usage is TRBV5-1 and J usage is TRBJ2-3; 12 bases line up with TRBD2. The CDR3 totals 19 residues. The V gene's germline CDR1 is SGHRS and CDR2 YFSETQ. With 4 bases clipped from V and 4 bases from J, the junction kept 16 bases outside the gene matches. The CDR3 DNA follows: TGCGCCAGCAGCAGTCCACCTTCCCTAGCGGGGGGGTTGGCAGATACGCAGTATTTT. This sequence encodes CASSSPPSLAGGLADTQYF.

The chain uses TRBV2 and TRBJ2-5; TRBD2 might be the D (6 bases). From germline, CDR1 is SNHLY and CDR2 FYNNEI. Trimming removed 7 bases from V and 4 bases from J, with 22 bases in between. This CDR3 comprises 16 residues. The chain's CDR3 is CASKVEGQRSPETQYF. CDR3 sequence (DNA): TGTGCCAGCAAGGTGGAGGGCCAACGCAGCCCAGAGACCCAGTACTTC.

The chain links TRBV11-2 to TRBJ2-1, with D maybe TRBD2 (5 bases). V was shortened by 3 bases and J by 6 bases, with 6 bases between the two germline ends. Per germline, CDR1 SGHAT and CDR2 FQNNGV. The CDR3 spans 12 residues. CDR3 amino acids: CASSFAGNEQFF. CDR3 in DNA: TGTGCCAGCAGCTTCGCGGGCAATGAGCAGTTCTTC.

Many counts were recorded for this clonotype. The chain recombines TRBV18 with TRBJ2-5; D is perhaps TRBD1 (7 bases). Per germline, CDR1 KGHSH and CDR2 LQKENI. V lost 5 bases, J lost 4 bases, and 17 bases lay in between. This CDR3 is built from 15 residues. As DNA, the CDR3 is TGTGCCAGCTCAGTGGGGGGACAGAATCGAGAGACCCAGTACTTC. This gives the protein CASSVGGQNRETQYF.

This clonotype was counted at least ten times. The V gene is TRBV7-2, the J gene TRBJ2-7, with D perhaps being TRBD1 or TRBD2 (5 bases each). Trimming took off 1 base at V and 2 bases at J, with 9 bases between the two ends. The germline gives CDR1 SGHTA, CDR2 FQGNSA. The CDR3 spans 14 residues. CDR3 in amino acids: CASSLERGPYEQYF. CDR3 nucleotide sequence: TGTGCCAGCAGCTTAGAACGGGGCCCCTACGAGCAGTACTTC.

The CDR3 reads CASSVREGSGNTIYF. The CDR3 nucleotides read TGTGCCAGCAGTGTCAGGGAAGGGAGTGGAAACACCATATATTTT. The chain combines TRBV12-3 or TRBV12-4 with TRBJ1-3, with D possibly matching TRBD1 (5 bases). CDR3 size: 15 residues. With 5 bases removed from V and 3 bases from J, the gap between germline ends came to 14 bases.

This clonotype was counted at least ten times. The chain employs TRBV3-1 and TRBJ2-2; D unresolved. V dropped 2 bases and J dropped 5 bases, with 9 bases sitting between them. There are 14 residues in the CDR3. The germline gives CDR1 LGHDT, CDR2 YNNKEL (reference sequence). The CDR3 region has the DNA TGTGCCAGCAGCCAACCTAGGTTGACCGGGGAGCTGTTTTTT. Protein product: CASSQPRLTGELFF.

The gene calls are TRBV21-1 and TRBJ2-3; TRBD1 is the table's D call and was not checked against the DNA. TRBV21-1 is a known pseudogene. This CDR3 has 15 amino acids. The DNA for the CDR3 is TGTGCCAGCAGCAAAGGGACAGGGGTGGAAGATACGCAGTATTTT. Translated: CASSKGTGVEDTQYF.